One sample yielded the 11 T cell receptor beta chains listed below, sequenced in a study of lymphopenia after photon versus proton radiotherapy. Profiling relied on immunoSEQ multiplex PCR, and the TCRdb table lists in-frame clones only, not all of them. The sample yields around 20,000 clones, 88% seen once. The source material was peripheral blood, sampled from a patient treated with proton-based radiotherapy. These receptors originate from a man between 65 and 85 years old with pancreatic cancer.

V is TRBV5-4 and J is TRBJ1-5; D is undetermined. The CDR3 runs 13 residues. V dropped 0 bases and J dropped 4 bases, with 5 bases sitting between them. Germline CDR1 reads SGHNT; CDR2 reads YYREEE (reference sequence). CDR3: CASSLGTNQPQHF. CDR3 in DNA: TGTGCCAGCAGCTTGGGTACGAATCAGCCCCAGCATTTT. Drawing the rest from reference TRBV5-4 and TRBJ1-5, the complete variable domain is ETGVTQSPTHLIKTRGQQVTLRCSSQSGHNTVSWYQQALGQGPQFIFQYYREEENGRGNFPPRFSGLQFPNYSSELNVNALELDDSALYLCASSLGTNQPQHFGDGTRLSIL.

V usage is TRBV4-1 and J usage is TRBJ2-2, with 10 bases matching TRBD2. J lost 0 bases, V lost 2 bases, and 3 bases had no gene match. The germline V gene has CDR1 MGHRA and CDR2 YSYEKL. This CDR3 comprises 17 residues. CDR3: CASSQIGLAANTGELFF. The CDR3 DNA reads as TGCGCCAGCAGCCAAATCGGACTAGCGGCGAACACCGGGGAGCTGTTTTTT.

V gene TRBV30 combines with J gene TRBJ1-2, with 8 bases matching TRBD1. The CDR3 length is 13 residues. Germline CDR1 is GTSNPN and CDR2 is SVGIG (reference sequence). V lost 3 bases and J lost 7; bases outside the gene matches: 7. The chain's CDR3 is CAWRTDRVGGYTF. The DNA for the CDR3 is TGTGCCTGGAGAACGGACAGGGTGGGTGGCTACACCTTC.

The chain combines TRBV5-1 with TRBJ2-7; TRBD2 matches at 9 bases. Germline-derived CDR1 and CDR2 are SGHRS and YFSETQ. This CDR3 comprises 15 residues. J was trimmed by 5 bases and V by 0 bases; bases with no gene match: 6. CDR3 in amino acids: CASSLASGEVNEQYF. CDR3 in DNA: TGCGCCAGCAGCTTGGCTAGCGGGGAGGTGAACGAGCAGTACTTC.

The chain is built from TRBV6-5 and TRBJ1-3; 7 positions agree with TRBD1. J lost 7 bases, V lost 8 bases, and 11 bases had no gene match. CDR3 length equals 14 residues. CDR1 is MNHEY and CDR2 is SVGAGI in the germline V gene. CDR3 sequence (DNA): TGTGCCAGCGCCACCGACAGGGAAGGCAACACCATATATTTT. Amino acids: CASATDREGNTIYF.

The chain joins TRBV7-9 to TRBJ2-7, with TRBD2 matching over 8 bases. There are 15 residues in the CDR3. Germline V gene sequence: CDR1 SEHNR, CDR2 FQNEAQ (reference sequence). J was trimmed by 4 bases and V by 2 bases; bases with no gene match: 7. CDR3 sequence (DNA): TGTGCCAGCAGCTTATCTCGGGGGGGAAGGTACGAGCAGTACTTC. It yields the protein CASSLSRGGRYEQYF.

As concerns this clone: A read error may produce the germline difference seen at one junction end. The chain combines TRBV2 with TRBJ2-7, with D hard to call. This CDR3 contains 15 residues. Germline values: CDR1 SNHLY, CDR2 FYNNEI. In DNA, the CDR3 is TGTGCCAGCAGCCCTCGTCCCAGGCCCCCCTACGGGCAGTACTTC. Translating it yields CASSPRPRPPYGQYF.

With respect to this clone: Additional DNA sequences in this sample encode the identical CDR3. The V and J genes are TRBV13 and TRBJ1-1; 7 nucleotides align to TRBD1. The V and J ends lost 2 bases and 4 bases, in that order; junction bases with no gene match: 7. This CDR3 has 15 amino acids. CDR1 PRHDT and CDR2 FYEKMQ come from the germline V gene (reference sequence). CDR3 nucleotides: TGTGCCAGCAGCTTAAAGGGGGCGAGGGGCACTGAAGCTTTCTTT. The encoded protein is CASSLKGARGTEAFF.

The chain uses TRBV9 and TRBJ2-2, with no clear D. Germline V gene lookup returns CDR1 SGDLS and CDR2 YYNGEE. The CDR3 contains 14 residues. Trimming took 0 bases from V and 3 from J, leaving 6 bases between them. The CDR3 is CASSVAGYTGELFF. The DNA for the CDR3 is TGTGCCAGCAGCGTAGCAGGTTACACCGGGGAGCTGTTTTTT.

For this clone: Other nucleotide sequences from this sample produce the same CDR3. CDR3 loop: CASSLTSNTEAFF. DNA of the CDR3: TGTGCCAGCAGCTTAACAAGCAACACTGAAGCTTTCTTT. V and J are TRBV7-3 and TRBJ1-1; D remains ambiguous. V was shortened by 0 bases and J by 2 bases, with 4 bases between the two germline ends. CDR1 SGHTA and CDR2 FQGTGA come from the germline V gene. CDR3 length equals 13 residues.

V is TRBV19 and J is TRBJ1-4; D ambiguous. The CDR3 covers 14 residues. Trimming took off 11 bases at V and 4 bases at J, with 17 bases between the two ends. Germline V lookup: CDR1 LNHDA, CDR2 SQIVND (reference sequence). CDR3 protein: CASQSGNRNEKLFF. CDR3 nucleotides: TGTGCCTCCCAGTCGGGCAACCGTAATGAAAAACTGTTTTTT.